The clone carrying this TCR beta chain was observed at least ten times. What it binds is not known. This sample is part of a study of T cells after yellow fever vaccination. As for the study in general: Any fraction with a low cell number was prepared using SMART-Seq v4 Ultra Low Input.

Study-wide results and caveats: CD4 and CD8 compartments shared a small share of clonotypes, likely from convergent recombination. Post-booster reappearance was seen for most primary-vaccination clones (about 96% CD4, roughly 91% CD8).

V shed 10 bases, J shed 0 bases, and the junction held 5 bases outside the gene matches. The CDR3 has 14 amino acids. 5'RACE template switching generated TCR cDNA, adding a universal primer site and UMIs. TCRdb fed the 5' RACE reads into MiXCR, producing one record per CDR3 protein. This sample has 250,000 to 350,000 distinct CDR3 sequences; around 7.3% occur once, and the top ten carry over 15%. V and J are TRBV12-3 or TRBV12-4 and TRBJ2-1, with 8 bases that match TRBD1. The specimen was PBMCs, collected approximately 47 days after the first yellow fever vaccination. This clonotype was sampled from a man between 18 and 29 years old who received the YFV17D yellow fever vaccine. As DNA, the CDR3 is TGTGCCACCACGACAGGGGCCTCCTACAATGAGCAGTTCTTC. Translating gives CATTTGASYNEQFF.